This T cell receptor beta chain was identified in a study of CD8 T cells in ankylosing spondylitis. Regarding the study as a whole: Within ankylosing spondylitis blood, a TCR beta motif made up of roughly eight highly homologous variants appeared to be characteristic.

A single record per CDR3 protein comes from TCRdb applying MiXCR to the 5' RACE reads. The sample carries 450,000 or so distinct CDR3 sequences, roughly a quarter recorded once. Between the trimmed V and J ends, which lost 4 bases and 5 bases, there was a span of 15 bases. Germline loops: CDR1 SQVTM, CDR2 ANQGSEA. The CDR3 covers 14 residues. This clonotype was found a few times. What it binds is unknown. What was sequenced was blood, either unsorted or a sorted T cell fraction (not recorded which). The rearrangement joins TRBV29-1 to TRBJ2-1; D unresolved. This clonotype was sampled from a male donor with ankylosing spondylitis. CDR3 in DNA: TGCAGCGTTGGCCACCTGCAAGTCAACAATGAGCAGTTCTTC. It specifies CSVGHLQVNNEQFF.